The clone carrying this TCR beta chain was seen only a few times. Its antigen is as yet unknown. This CDR3 is also generated by other DNA sequences in the sample. A multiplex PCR was run with 60 Vbeta primers and 13 Jbeta primers. The data were produced by immunoSEQ multiplex PCR, yet TCRdb's version contains in-frame clones alone and is incomplete. The sample consists of roughly 130,000 clones, around 69% of them appearing once. The sample belongs to a study of cytomegalovirus exposure and HLA in healthy donors. Study findings and constraints: Later work found that TCR association rates differed between HLA loci; DRB1 had the most and HLA-C the fewest. The study designated 164 TCR beta chains cytomegalovirus-associated.

Per germline, CDR1 SGHTA and CDR2 FQGTGA. Deletions cut 4 bases from V and 3 bases from J, with 9 bases between. This CDR3 has 13 amino acids. Sequencing was carried out using PBMCs. This sequence was found in a woman between 40 and 50 years old in good health and CMV-seropositive. The rearrangement links TRBV7-3 to TRBJ1-1; D is possibly TRBD1 (5 bases). The CDR3 is CASSSQGDTEAFF. The CDR3 DNA is TGTGCCAGCAGCTCCCAGGGTGACACTGAAGCTTTCTTT.